This TCR beta chain came from a study of T cell repertoires in cytomegalovirus infection. Study-wide background: A matching HLA type, together with CMV infection, was signaled by public TCR beta signatures.

The V and J ends lost 3 bases and 3 bases respectively, with 20 bases between them. The germline V gene has CDR1 SQVTM and CDR2 ANQGSEA. The length of the CDR3 is 16 residues. Whole-study results and caveats: Clonotypes of TCR beta that were HLA-C-restricted and CMV-specific dominated the ex vivo response.

This clonotype was observed a few times. No antigen is known for it. From the reads, TCRdb called clonotypes with MiXCR, one entry per CDR3 protein. The sample lists some 180,000 distinct CDR3 sequences, 17% occurring once. Sequenced sample: CD8+ T cells from PBMCs. The chain combines TRBV29-1 with TRBJ1-2, with a possible D match to TRBD1 (5 bases). The TCR was taken from a human donor in good health (CMV status not recorded). Some clones in this sample may be carry-over from other donors' samples. In nucleotides, the CDR3 is TGCAGCGTTGACGTGTCCCAGGGACTAGAAGACTATGGCTACACCTTC. Translation gives CSVDVSQGLEDYGYTF.